The 8 T cell receptor beta chains below come from one sample, sequenced in a study of metastatic and nonmetastatic thyroid tumors. With MiXCR, TCRdb reprocessed the PCR reads. The sample carries fewer than 35,000 clones, approximately 15% recorded once. Thyroid surgery was performed in patients who had received no treatment beforehand. The sequenced sample was blood. The receptors come from a male donor with papillary thyroid cancer or a benign thyroid nodule (not recorded which). Some clones in this sample may be carry-over from other donors' samples.

This clone was recorded many times. The chain is built from TRBV28 and TRBJ1-4; D might be TRBD1 (5 bases). V was shortened by 6 bases and J by 0 bases, with 11 bases between the two germline ends. Germline lookup yields CDR1 MDHEN and CDR2 SYDVKM. The length of the CDR3 is 15 residues. CDR3 protein: CASRAGSATNEKLFF. CDR3 DNA: TGTGCCAGCAGGGCAGGGAGTGCAACTAATGAAAAACTGTTTTTT.

This clone was observed many times. The chain joins TRBV9 to TRBJ1-3, with D unclear. Per germline, CDR1 SGDLS and CDR2 YYNGEE. V was clipped by 0 bases and J by 0 bases, with 7 bases between them. This CDR3 contains 15 residues. As DNA, the CDR3 is TGTGCCAGCAGCGTAGAGGAGGGCTCTGGAAACACCATATATTTT. It is translated as CASSVEEGSGNTIYF.

This clone was seen ten or more times. V and J are TRBV3-1 and TRBJ2-4, with D perhaps being TRBD1 or TRBD2 (5 bases each). V was cut by 2 bases and J by 7 bases, with 12 bases left in between. The CDR3 totals 14 residues. The germline V gene has CDR1 LGHDT and CDR2 YNNKEL (reference sequence). The CDR3 nucleotides are TGTGCCAGCAGCCAACCAGAGAGGGGTAACATTCAGTACTTC. Protein: CASSQPERGNIQYF.

The sample holds many counts of this clone. The chain carries TRBV11-1 and TRBJ2-3; tentative D call: TRBD1 (5 bases). The CDR3 consists of 14 residues. Germline CDR1 is SGHAT and CDR2 is FQDESV (reference sequence). V was pared by 5 bases and J by 0 bases, with 9 bases between. The CDR3 DNA follows: TGTGCCAGCAGCCGACAGATGAGCACAGATACGCAGTATTTT. Translated: CASSRQMSTDTQYF.

This clone was seen ten or more times. This chain joins TRBV5-1 and TRBJ2-1; D could derive from TRBD1 or TRBD2 (5 bases each). The CDR3 sequence is 12 residues long. CDR1 SGHRS and CDR2 YFSETQ come from the germline V gene. Trimming pared 4 bases from V and 7 bases from J, leaving 9 bases between. CDR3 sequence (DNA): TGCGCCAGCAGCACGGGACGGAATGAGCAGTTCTTC. Protein product: CASSTGRNEQFF. The full variable domain, rest sourced from reference TRBV5-1 and TRBJ2-1, is KAGVTQTPRYLIKTRGQQVTLSCSPISGHRSVSWYQQTPGQGLQFLFEYFSETQRNKGNFPGRFSGRQFSNSRSEMNVSTLELGDSALYLCASSTGRNEQFFGPGTRLTVL.

This clone appeared many times. The chain is built from TRBV11-1 and TRBJ2-7; tentative D call: TRBD1 (5 bases). This CDR3 contains 16 residues. Per the germline V gene, CDR1 is SGHAT and CDR2 is FQDESV (reference sequence). Trimming removed 1 base at V and 0 bases at J, with 13 bases between. The CDR3 nucleotides read TGTGCCAGCAGCTTAGGGGTAGGGGTTAGCTCCTACGAGCAGTACTTC. Amino acid sequence: CASSLGVGVSSYEQYF. The variable domain in full, with the rest retrieved from reference TRBV11-1 and TRBJ2-7, is EAEVAQSPRYKITEKSQAVAFWCDPISGHATLYWYRQILGQGPELLVQFQDESVVDDSQLPKDRFSAERLKGVDSTLKIQPAELGDSAMYLCASSLGVGVSSYEQYFGPGTRLTVT.

In this sample, this clone turned up many times. The chain is built from TRBV28 and TRBJ1-1; D ambiguous. The CDR3 length is 14 residues. Germline lookup yields CDR1 MDHEN and CDR2 SYDVKM. Trimming cost V 6 bases and J 1 base, with 12 bases left between them. In DNA form, the CDR3 reads TGTGCCAGCAGCCCCGAACAGCAGAACACTGAAGCTTTCTTT. It encodes CASSPEQQNTEAFF.

This clone was counted at least ten times. The genes are TRBV3-1 and TRBJ2-2, with 10 positions matching TRBD2. The CDR3 covers 17 residues. CDR1 is LGHDT, CDR2 YNNKEL, per germline (reference sequence). Trimming took 1 base from V and 9 from J; bases not matched to a gene: 11. Written as DNA, the CDR3 is TGTGCCAGCAGCCAAGGTGCTAGCGGGAGTTTCGTCCGGGAGCTGTTTTTT. Translation: CASSQGASGSFVRELFF.